This T cell receptor (beta chain) was sequenced in a study of shared clonotypes between healthy human individuals (dated by TCRdb to 2018 to 2020). About the full investigation: The cohort included three men and two women between 18 and 49 years of age. The study deeply sequenced blood TCR repertoires of 5 or 6 healthy adults to estimate repertoire size and the extent of clonotype sharing between individuals. Between about 0.85 and 8.9 billion PBMCs per donor were obtained by leukapheresis. Per donor, three plates each were used for CD4 naive and CD4 memory, two for CD8 naive, and one for CD8 memory. To increase sequencing depth and limit assay-specific biases, TCR repertoire library preparation and sequencing were carried out by different laboratories using diverse techniques.

Healthy HIV-negative adults with no recently reported acute infections or vaccinations were included as donors. All donors were Caucasian adults living in Nashville, Tennessee, USA. CD4+ T cells were enriched by magnetic negative selection; naive cells were then positively selected on CD45RA, and the negative fraction formed the memory subset. After blood collection by leukapheresis, PBMCs were isolated using Ficoll-Histopaque density gradient centrifugation and then cryopreserved in the vapor phase of liquid nitrogen. Analytical flow cytometry was used to check the purity and quantity of each magnetically sorted T cell population. Genomic DNA was isolated from each sorted fraction and quantified by UV absorbance on a Nanodrop 2000c. V drops 4 bases and J drops 7 bases, leaving 13 bases in between. The germline V gene gives CDR1 as MNHEY and CDR2 as SVGAGI. The CDR3 sequence holds 14 residues, the cysteine and phenylalanine included. Just CDR3 DNA is preserved here, 42 bases in frame from base 1.

TCR CDR3 regions were amplified from genomic DNA by multiplex PCR using the deep immunoSEQ assay. Extracted genomic DNA from each cell subset was distributed evenly across all wells of several immunoSEQ 96-well plates, and each plate was treated as a replicate. For sorted subsets, 150 to 200 ng genomic DNA, equal to 30,000 to 35,000 T cell genomes, was loaded into each replicate PCR. Purified libraries were quantified with a Qubit 3.0 fluorometer, sized on a Bioanalyzer 2100, and re-quantified with the KAPA Library Quantification kit. Every immunoSEQ 96-well plate was sequenced on a dedicated single-read 150-cycle Illumina NextSeq 550 flow cell. The source study handled its data this way. Because the immunoSEQ output held only junctional sequences and lacked quality scores, the filtering could not match the filtering applied to full-length reads. Sequences were annotated with PyIR, a Python wrapper for IgBLAST v1.9, and V/J genes and CDR3 were assigned using IMGT germline references. Any read was removed if the V/J assignment was weak (E-value above 1e-6), the CDR3 was missing, or the read contained stop codons, out-of-frame junctions, or ambiguous translated residues. A V3J clonotype was defined by an identical inferred V gene, J gene, and CDR3 amino acid sequence. Percentage overlap between repertoires was calculated by dividing the number of shared unique clonotypes by the size of the smaller repertoire. RTK rarefaction, the Chao1 estimator, and Recon v2.1 estimates of unobserved clonotypes were used to assess repertoire richness. OLGA was used to compute generation probabilities for all TCRbeta clonotypes that the gDNA method yielded from several donors. Here the immuneACCESS table is served through TCRdb, limited to in-frame sequences with V and J called. Missing clones are a known gap in these copies; in checked studies unresolved V genes cover under half, and the rest lacks a known reason. For V, J and clone size, that table is used; D and trimming come from the DNA. Counted in this sample were 2 million to 3 million clones; roughly 93% of them appeared once. Approximately 0.37% of the sample goes to the ten largest clones.

To note about this clone: The target of this receptor is not known. No base quality values were provided; no much bigger clone lies one nucleotide off.

The research as a whole found: Rarefaction of sorted-subset datasets indicated incomplete sequencing despite the large sequencing depth. Because the study included a small number of donors, the genetic and exposure-history diversity represented was limited. Pairwise subsampling indicated that sequencing depth was expected to affect the degree of clonotype sharing among donors. Across a handful of donors, around 5% of naive CD4, 3.5% of naive CD8, approximately 2.5% of memory CD4, and 0.4% of memory CD8 clonotypes were shared. Compared with non-shared clonotypes, the clonotypes found in all four sorted-subset donors had higher generation probabilities. Sampling was restricted to blood, and TCR repertoires in tissues likely differ from the TCR repertoires found in blood. Estimated clonotype richness was generally larger for naive than for memory subsets.

The sequenced material came from naive CD4+ T cells from PBMCs. What this sample's cell subset or site label stands for: CD45RA+ positively selected. The chain joins TRBV6-5 to TRBJ2-2; a tentative D match to TRBD1 spans 6 bases. The TCR originated in a man between 18 and 35 years old in good health. Some clones in this sample may be carry-over from other donors' samples. The DNA sequence is given as TGTGCCAGCAGTTCCGGAAGGGGGAACGGGGAGCTGTTTTTT. It is translated as CASSSGRGNGELFF.